Listed below are T cell receptor beta chains from one sample, sequenced in a study of cytomegalovirus exposure and HLA in healthy donors. Sequencing was performed with immunoSEQ multiplex PCR; in TCRdb, only in-frame clones are kept and a portion is missing. Its clone listing holds some 70,000 clones. The sample taken for sequencing was PBMCs. These receptors were taken from a female donor in good health and CMV-seropositive. The CDR3 runs from the conserved cysteine through the conserved F or W. Each record gives: CDR3 protein, CDR3 DNA, D gene, J gene, V gene. A D gene is named only where the DNA matches it firmly.

CASSYLASGSGNTIYF	TGTGCCAGCAGTTACTTGGCTTCGGGCTCTGGAAACACCATATATTTT	NA	TRBJ1-3	TRBV6-5
CATIPAGGAEAFF	TGTGCCACCATACCCGCAGGGGGCGCGGAAGCTTTCTTT	TRBD1	TRBJ1-1	TRBV18
CASSRQGAVTDTQYF	TGTGCCAGCAGCCGACAGGGCGCTGTCACAGATACGCAGTATTTT	TRBD1	TRBJ2-3	TRBV7-2
CATWTSGTGELFF	TGTGCCACCTGGACTAGCGGGACCGGGGAGCTGTTTTTT	TRBD2	TRBJ2-2	TRBV19
CASSTGDGELFF	TGTGCCAGCAGCACAGGGGACGGGGAGCTGTTTTTT	TRBD1	TRBJ2-2	TRBV7-8
CASSENRATGELFF	TGTGCCAGCAGTGAAAACAGGGCCACCGGGGAGCTGTTTTTT	NA	TRBJ2-2	TRBV6-1
CASSIARGSSTDTQYF	TGTGCCAGCAGCATAGCTCGCGGGAGTAGCACAGATACGCAGTATTTT	TRBD2	TRBJ2-3	TRBV7-2
CASSSYTDNEQFF	TGTGCCAGCAGCTCATATACAGACAATGAGCAGTTCTTC	NA	TRBJ2-1	TRBV7-2
CASRQGWNTEAFF	TGTGCCAGCAGACAGGGGTGGAACACTGAAGCTTTCTTT	TRBD1	TRBJ1-1	TRBV5-6
CASRSAGALTDTQYF	TGCGCCAGCAGGTCAGCGGGAGCGTTGACAGATACGCAGTATTTT	TRBD2	TRBJ2-3	TRBV5-1
CASSPRASNYNEQYF	TGTGCCAGCAGCCCAAGAGCCTCTAACTATAACGAGCAGTACTTC	NA	TRBJ2-7	TRBV14
CASSEGDRGEQYF	TGTGCCAGCAGTGAAGGGGACAGGGGCGAGCAGTACTTC	TRBD1	TRBJ2-7	TRBV6-1
CGTGEGNSPLHF	TGCGGGACAGGGGAAGGTAATTCACCCCTCCACTTT	TRBD1	TRBJ1-6	TRBV18
CASSLEGRAGEKLFF	TGCGCCAGCAGCTTGGAAGGCAGGGCAGGTGAAAAACTGTTTTTT	NA	TRBJ1-4	TRBV5-1
CASSLGGGSYNEQFF	TGTGCCAGCAGCTTGGGCGGAGGCTCCTACAATGAGCAGTTCTTC	NA	TRBJ2-1	TRBV7-3
CACPRDRNTGELFF	TGTGCCTGCCCCCGGGACAGGAACACCGGGGAGCTGTTTTTT	TRBD1	TRBJ2-2	TRBV30
CASTRTGSSSYNEQFF	TGTGCCAGCACCCGAACAGGGTCCTCTTCTTACAATGAGCAGTTCTTC	NA	TRBJ2-1	TRBV27
CASSSTGYEQYF	TGTGCCAGCAGTTCGACAGGCTACGAGCAGTACTTC	NA	TRBJ2-7	TRBV27
CASSPLRNSQETQYF	TGTGCCAGCTCACCACTCCGGAACAGCCAAGAGACCCAGTACTTC	NA	TRBJ2-5	TRBV18
CASSTYGSGNTIYF	TGTGCCAGCAGCACCTATGGCTCTGGAAACACCATATATTTT	NA	TRBJ1-3	TRBV9
CASSFGWTGASGANVLTF	TGTGCCAGCAGCTTCGGGTGGACAGGGGCCTCTGGGGCCAACGTCCTGACTTTC	TRBD1	TRBJ2-6	TRBV7-2
CAWRRGGSVGSGGANVLTF	TGTGCCTGGAGAAGGGGGGGGTCCGTGGGGAGCGGTGGGGCCAACGTCCTGACTTTC	NA	TRBJ2-6	TRBV30
CASSISPGTATYGYTF	TGTGCCAGTAGTATTAGTCCCGGGACAGCAACCTATGGCTACACCTTC	TRBD1	TRBJ1-2	TRBV19
CASSVGTANTEAFF	TGTGCCAGCAGTGTCGGGACAGCGAACACTGAAGCTTTCTTT	TRBD1	TRBJ1-1	TRBV27
CASSLSQGAVYEQYF	TGTGCCAGCAGCTTGTCGCAGGGGGCCGTCTACGAGCAGTACTTC	TRBD1	TRBJ2-7	TRBV5-5
CAWSETGALSNQPQHF	TGTGCCTGGAGCGAGACAGGGGCCCTTAGCAATCAGCCCCAGCATTTT	TRBD1	TRBJ1-5	TRBV30
CASSQDRGRGDTQYF	TGCGCCAGCAGCCAAGATAGGGGGAGGGGGGATACGCAGTATTTT	NA	TRBJ2-3	TRBV4-3
CASSQGVKGEFGYTF	TGTGCCAGCAGCCAAGGGGTCAAAGGGGAATTTGGCTACACCTTC	NA	TRBJ1-2	TRBV4-2
CASSGQAYYGYTF	TGTGCCAGCAGTGGACAGGCGTATTATGGCTACACCTTC	TRBD1	TRBJ1-2	TRBV6-6
CATSLYSGGQLNSPLHF	TGTGCCACCAGCCTCTACTCTGGGGGACAGCTAAATTCACCCCTCCACTTT	TRBD1	TRBJ1-6	TRBV15
CASRHSGSTLNEQFF	TGTGCCAGCAGACATAGCGGGAGTACCCTTAATGAGCAGTTCTTC	TRBD2	TRBJ2-1	TRBV28
CASSLDGVSSYEQYF	TGTGCCAGCAGCTTGGACGGGGTAAGCTCCTACGAGCAGTACTTC	NA	TRBJ2-7	TRBV5-4
CAWSVSSGRGYTF	TGTGCCTGGAGTGTATCTAGCGGCCGGGGCTACACCTTC	NA	TRBJ1-2	TRBV30
CASSDGHLYEQYF	TGTGCCAGCAGTGACGGGCACCTCTACGAGCAGTACTTC	NA	TRBJ2-7	TRBV6-4
CATGGQPYEQYF	TGTGCCACCGGCGGGCAGCCCTACGAGCAGTACTTC	NA	TRBJ2-7	TRBV6-1
CASLLTGGNSPLHF	TGTGCCAGCTTGTTAACAGGGGGTAATTCACCCCTCCACTTT	TRBD1	TRBJ1-6	TRBV18
CASSHGEKLFF	TGCGCCAGCAGCCACGGTGAAAAACTGTTTTTT	NA	TRBJ1-4	TRBV4-1
CASSFARTRPYEQYF	TGTGCCAGCAGCTTCGCTAGGACTAGACCCTACGAGCAGTACTTC	TRBD2	TRBJ2-7	TRBV7-8
CASSPWGVSTDTQYF	TGTGCCAGCTCACCATGGGGGGTGAGCACAGATACGCAGTATTTT	NA	TRBJ2-3	TRBV18
CASSLGQGTFEAFF	TGCGCCAGCAGCTTAGGACAGGGAACTTTCGAAGCTTTCTTT	TRBD1	TRBJ1-1	TRBV5-1
CASSYSGRRLGELFF	TGTGCCAGCAGCTATAGCGGGAGACGGCTTGGGGAGCTGTTTTTT	TRBD2	TRBJ2-2	TRBV28
CAWSPRLAAGETQYF	TGTGCCTGGAGTCCTAGACTAGCGGCGGGGGAGACCCAGTACTTC	TRBD2	TRBJ2-5	TRBV30
CSVDLAGGIYNEQFF	TGCAGCGTTGATCTAGCGGGGGGAATCTACAATGAGCAGTTCTTC	TRBD2	TRBJ2-1	TRBV29-1
CASSLRLAPYNEQFF	TGTGCCAGTAGTCTACGACTAGCGCCTTACAATGAGCAGTTCTTC	TRBD2	TRBJ2-1	TRBV19
CASSTALVPQETQYF	TGCGCCAGCAGCACAGCCCTGGTTCCACAAGAGACCCAGTACTTC	NA	TRBJ2-5	TRBV5-1
CASSLGLTGTQYF	TGTGCCAGCAGCTTAGGACTGACGGGGACCCAGTACTTC	NA	TRBJ2-5	TRBV7-3
CASRRTGKNTIYF	TGTGCCAGCAGGAGGACAGGGAAAAACACCATATATTTT	TRBD1	TRBJ1-3	TRBV28
CASSLDSLAGETQYF	TGTGCCAGCAGCTTGGATAGCCTTGCGGGGGAGACCCAGTACTTC	NA	TRBJ2-5	TRBV5-4
CAWSPSTITQPQHF	TGTGCCTGGAGTCCCTCGACAATTACTCAGCCCCAGCATTTT	NA	TRBJ1-5	TRBV30
CASSLGMNTEAFF	TGTGCCAGCAGCTTAGGTATGAACACTGAAGCTTTCTTT	NA	TRBJ1-1	TRBV7-2